These 31 T cell receptor beta chains came from one sample sequenced in a study of blood T cells in healthy people across ages. Combining a sample-barcoded 5' primer with a J-beta primer mix, a second PCR ran for about 6 to 11 cycles. A single record per CDR3 protein comes from TCRdb applying MiXCR to the 5' RACE reads. The table records 650,000 or so distinct CDR3 sequences, under 65% of them present only once. Sequenced material: blood. All receptors derive from a woman of 80 years or more in good health.

This chain uses TRBV6-1 with TRBJ2-3; D gene ambiguous. Germline V gene lookup returns CDR1 MNHNS and CDR2 SASEGT. The CDR3 is 14 amino acids. The V gene lost 6 bases and the J gene lost 3 bases, with 13 bases spanning the gap. CDR3 nucleotides: TGTGCCAGCAGGAAGACCGCTACGACAGATACGCAGTATTTT. This codes for CASRKTATTDTQYF.

A note on this clonotype: The junction departs from germline at one end; a sequencing error may be responsible. The rearrangement links TRBV12-3 or TRBV12-4 to TRBJ2-3, with a weak D call TRBD1 (6 bases). This CDR3 comprises 13 residues. The CDR3 here is CAGSLGDRDTQYF. CDR3 in DNA: TGTGCCGGCAGTTTGGGCGACAGGGATACGCAGTATTTT.

This clonotype has a count of ten or more. A much larger clone differs by one base, so this may be a read error. This chain's CDR3 is CASRATGTTDTQYF. DNA of the CDR3: TGTGCCAGCAGAGCGACAGGAACAACAGATACGCAGTATTTT. This chain joins TRBV6-5 and TRBJ2-3, with a possible D match to TRBD1 (6 bases). CDR1 and CDR2 (germline): MNHEY, SVGAGI. Trimming shortened V by 6 bases and J by 3 bases, and 13 bases separated the two germline ends. The CDR3 has 14 amino acids.

The chain is built from TRBV5-5 and TRBJ1-2, with 9 positions matching TRBD1. This CDR3 has 14 amino acids. V dropped 4 bases and J dropped 7; count of bases not matched to a gene: 8. Germline V gene lookup returns CDR1 SGHKS and CDR2 YYEKEE (reference sequence). CDR3 nucleotide sequence: TGTGCCAGCAGCGTAACACAGGGGGCCGGTGGCTACACCTTC. It yields the protein CASSVTQGAGGYTF.

Concerning this clonotype: One end of the junction is discordant with germline, which a read error may explain. The chain joins TRBV7-2 to TRBJ2-7; 9 nucleotides align to TRBD1. Germline CDR1 is SGHTA and CDR2 is FQGNSA. The CDR3 extends over 14 amino acids. The DNA of the CDR3 is TGCGCCAGCAGCTTGGCGGGACAGGGCTACGAGCAGTACTTC. Translated: CASSLAGQGYEQYF.

This clonotype was found many times. J is TRBJ2-1 and V is TRBV6-5; 8 nucleotides align to TRBD2. The junction had 4 bases not matched to a gene; V was cut back by 10 bases and J by 2 bases. CDR1 is MNHEY, CDR2 SVGAGI, per germline. The CDR3 totals 13 residues. The CDR3 here is CAIGGGPYNEQFF. CDR3 coding DNA: TGTGCCATCGGGGGGGGGCCCTACAATGAGCAGTTCTTC.

In regard to this clonotype: This could be a read error, since a much larger clone is one nucleotide away. V is TRBV11-3 and J is TRBJ2-3, with 7 bases lining up with TRBD2. CDR3 length: 15 residues. Germline V lookup: CDR1 SGHNT, CDR2 YENEEA. The CDR3 reads CASSLDAGETDTQCF. CDR3 nucleotide sequence: TGTGCCAGCAGCTTAGACGCGGGAGAGACAGATACGCAGTGTTTT.

Turning to this clonotype: Germline is not matched at one junction end, which may reflect a read error. The V gene is TRBV29-1, the J gene TRBJ1-1, with no clear D. This CDR3 comprises 13 residues. Germline V gene data show CDR1 as SQVTM and CDR2 as ANQGSEA. The CDR3 loop reads CSVEERRNAEAFF. The CDR3 nucleotides read TGCAGCGTTGAAGAACGGAGGAACGCTGAAGCTTTCTTT.

In this sample, this clonotype turned up many times. The V and J genes are TRBV3-1 and TRBJ2-5; D not certain. Deletions cut 5 bases from V and 4 bases from J, with 11 bases between. This CDR3 contains 13 residues. Per germline, CDR1 LGHDT and CDR2 YNNKEL (reference sequence). DNA for the CDR3: TGTGCCAGCAGCAACCGACTGGTAGAGACCCAGTACTTC. Protein: CASSNRLVETQYF.

With regard to this clonotype: A much larger clone differs from this one at a single base, so this may be a read error. The V call is TRBV3-1, the J call TRBJ1-2; D remains ambiguous. CDR3 size: 15 residues. Germline loops: CDR1 LGHDT, CDR2 YNNKEL (reference sequence). Trimming left V 2 bases short and J 4 bases short, with 14 bases between. The DNA for the CDR3 is TGTGCCAGCAGCCAAAATATAGGGTCGGCCTATGGCTACACCTTC. Encoded protein: CASSQNIGSAYGYTF. Looking up the rest from reference TRBV3-1 and TRBJ1-2 gives the full variable domain: DTAVSQTPKYLVTQMGNDKSIKCEQNLGHDTMYWYKQDSKKFLKIMFSYNNKELIINETVPNRFSPKSPDKAHLNLHINSLELGDSAVYFCASSQNIGSAYGYTFGSGTRLTVV.

V usage is TRBV7-2 and J usage is TRBJ2-1; possibly TRBD2 for D (5 bases). With 5 bases removed from V and 13 bases from J, the gap between germline ends came to 15 bases. Germline values: CDR1 SGHTA, CDR2 FQGNSA. The CDR3 has 12 amino acids. DNA of the CDR3: TGTGCCAGCAGCCTCTTGGGGAGATTTCAGTTCTTC. It translates to CASSLLGRFQFF.

On this clonotype itself: Given a much more abundant clone one base away, this may be a read error. The gene calls are TRBV5-1 and TRBJ2-1, with TRBD2 matching over 7 bases. The CDR3 length is 15 residues. Looked up from germline, CDR1 is SGHRS and CDR2 is YFSETQ. This CDR3 reads CASSIDSSGYDEQFF. Written as DNA, the CDR3 is TGCGCCAGCAGCATCGATTCTAGCGGCTACGATGAGCAGTTCTTC.

This clonotype has ten or more counts. V is TRBV9 and J is TRBJ2-1, with D unclear. This CDR3 has 14 amino acids. CDR1 is SGDLS, CDR2 YYNGEE, per germline. The germline V and J ends were trimmed by 3 bases and 3 bases, with 10 bases remaining between them. The CDR3 nucleotides are TGTGCCAGCAGCGAGACTCCGGGCTACAATGAGCAGTTCTTC. Protein product: CASSETPGYNEQFF. The complete variable domain, with remaining parts taken from reference TRBV9 and TRBJ2-1, reads DSGVTQTPKHLITATGQRVTLRCSPRSGDLSVYWYQQSLDQGLQFLIQYYNGEERAKGNILERFSAQQFPDLHSELNLSSLELGDSALYFCASSETPGYNEQFFGPGTRLTVL.

A word on this clonotype: It may be a read error: a sequence one base away is much more abundant. The J gene is TRBJ2-3, the V gene TRBV20-1, with 8 bases lining up with TRBD2. The germline CDR1 and CDR2 sequences are DFQATT and SNEGSKA (reference sequence). The CDR3 extends over 16 amino acids. The CDR3 here is CSARDVTSGNTDTLYF. CDR3 DNA: TGCAGTGCTAGAGATGTCACTAGCGGAAACACAGATACGCTGTATTTT.

This clonotype was observed many times. The rearrangement uses TRBV7-2 and TRBJ2-3, with 7 bases matching TRBD2. CDR3 length equals 16 residues. The V gene's germline CDR1 is SGHTA and CDR2 FQGNSA. J gave up 2 bases and V 4 bases, and 9 bases lay outside the gene matches. The CDR3 here is CASSYPTGGNTDTQYF. In nucleotides, the CDR3 is TGTGCCAGCAGCTACCCCACCGGGGGGAACACAGATACGCAGTATTTT.

The genes are TRBV6-4 and TRBJ2-5; 10 bases map to TRBD2. The junction had 16 bases not matched to a gene; V was cut back by 7 bases and J by 5 bases. The germline V gene has CDR1 MRHNA and CDR2 SNTAGT. The CDR3 has 17 residues. The CDR3 DNA is TGTGCCAGCAATGCCAAGGGGCTAGCGGGAGATGGGGAGACCCAGTACTTC. Its translation: CASNAKGLAGDGETQYF.

This clonotype is a singleton in its sample. This chain connects TRBV5-1 to TRBJ2-5; possibly TRBD1 or TRBD2 for D (5 bases each). Germline CDR1 is SGHRS and CDR2 is YFSETQ. The CDR3 consists of 17 residues. Trimming took 0 bases from V and 5 from J, leaving 20 bases between them. The DNA for the CDR3 is TGCGCCAGCAGCTTGGATGTGGGGACCCAAATAGGGGAGACCCAGTACTTC. Translation: CASSLDVGTQIGETQYF.

The chain carries TRBV25-1 and TRBJ1-2; unclear D gene. Germline-derived CDR1 and CDR2 are MGHDK and SYGVNS. The CDR3 is 9 residues long. CDR3 in amino acids: CARRYGYTF. The CDR3 DNA reads as TGTGCAAGACGCTATGGCTACACCTTC.

The chain is built from TRBV20-1 and TRBJ2-7; no firm D call. CDR1 and CDR2 (germline): DFQATT, SNEGSKA (reference sequence). Trimming removed 5 bases from V and 1 base from J, with 15 bases in between. The CDR3 runs to 14 residues. CDR3 DNA: TGCAGTGCTCGCGTTACGTTACCATCCTACGAGCAGTACTTC. Translating it yields CSARVTLPSYEQYF.

The gene calls are TRBV20-1 and TRBJ2-4; no definite D call. TRBJ2-5 matches the DNA end more closely, so the J call is doubtful. The CDR3 spans 13 residues. The germline gives CDR1 DFQATT, CDR2 SNEGSKA (reference sequence). The CDR3 here is CSARAINQETQYF. CDR3 nucleotides: TGCAGTGCTAGAGCCATAAACCAAGAGACCCAGTACTTC.

For this clonotype: Germline is not matched at one junction end, which may reflect a read error. This chain uses TRBV27 with TRBJ2-5; maybe TRBD2 (5 bases). In germline, CDR1 is MNHEY, CDR2 SMNVEV (reference sequence). CDR3 length: 15 amino acids. The CDR3 region has the DNA TGTACCAGCAGTCGGTTAACGGGAAGTCAAGAGACCCAGTACTTC. As protein: CTSSRLTGSQETQYF.

This clonotype was seen repeatedly, ten times or more. The chain employs TRBV7-2 and TRBJ2-3; D is unclear. V lost 1 base to trimming and J lost 7 bases, with 6 bases between them. The CDR3 consists of 12 residues. Per germline, CDR1 SGHTA and CDR2 FQGNSA. The CDR3 here is CASSLDPNTQYF. The CDR3 DNA is TGTGCCAGCAGCTTAGATCCGAATACGCAGTATTTT.

The chain is built from TRBV3-1 and TRBJ1-2, with D possibly matching TRBD1 (5 bases). The CDR3 is made up of 16 amino acids. The germline CDR1 and CDR2 sequences are LGHDT and YNNKEL (reference sequence). V lost 0 bases and J lost 3, with 14 bases in between. The CDR3 loop reads CASSQDWRGSHYGYTF. In DNA, the CDR3 is TGTGCCAGCAGCCAAGATTGGAGGGGCAGTCACTATGGCTACACCTTC.

A word on this clonotype: This could be a read error, since a much larger clone is one nucleotide away. The V call is TRBV20-1, the J call TRBJ2-1; a weak D match, TRBD2 (6 bases). The DNA end is a closer match to TRBJ2-7, so the J assignment may be wrong. From germline, CDR1 is DFQATT and CDR2 SNEGSKA (reference sequence). The CDR3 contains 13 residues. The CDR3 region is CSAARGGNNEQYF. The CDR3 DNA sequence: TGCAGTGCAGCGCGAGGAGGGAACAATGAGCAGTACTTC.

Concerning this clonotype: This may stem from a read error, because a much larger clone lies one nucleotide away. The chain is built from TRBV27 and TRBJ2-7; unclear D gene. Trimming took off 0 bases at V and 7 bases at J, with 19 bases between the two ends. The CDR3 runs to 16 residues. Germline assignment: CDR1 MNHEY and CDR2 SMNVEV (reference sequence). CDR3 residues: CASSLSFGQPYNEQYF. The CDR3 bases are TGTGCCAGCAGTTTATCGTTCGGGCAGCCTTACAATGAGCAGTACTTC.

This clonotype was seen a single time. This rearrangement joins TRBV4-2 to TRBJ1-6, with a weak D call TRBD1 (6 bases). Germline CDR1 and CDR2: LGHNA and YNFKEQ. This CDR3 is built from 14 residues. The V and J ends lost 2 bases and 9 bases respectively, with 11 bases between them. Written as DNA, the CDR3 is TGTGCCAGCAGCCAAATGGGGGCGGGTTCACCCCTCCACTTT. This codes for CASSQMGAGSPLHF.

In this sample, this clonotype turned up a few times. The chain is built from TRBV12-3 or TRBV12-4 and TRBJ2-3; D might be TRBD2 (5 bases). V lost 1 base to trimming and J lost 4 bases, with 21 bases between them. The CDR3 runs to 18 residues. CDR3: CASSLGDFGVAKPDTQYF. For the CDR3, the DNA is TGTGCCAGCAGTTTAGGAGACTTCGGGGTGGCGAAGCCAGATACGCAGTATTTT.

This clonotype was detected only a few times. J is TRBJ2-1 and V is TRBV27, with D tentatively TRBD2 (6 bases). There are 15 residues in the CDR3. CDR1 and CDR2 (germline): MNHEY, SMNVEV (reference sequence). V lost 10 bases, J lost 0 bases, and 16 bases lay in between. The CDR3 sequence: CATSLGLNSYNEQFF. The DNA for the CDR3 is TGTGCCACCTCCTTGGGACTGAACTCCTACAATGAGCAGTTCTTC.

This clonotype appeared a few times. The chain uses TRBV4-1 and TRBJ1-2; D remains unclear. Trimming shortened V by 0 bases and J by 8 bases, and 13 bases separated the two germline ends. Germline CDR1 reads MGHRA; CDR2 reads YSYEKL. The CDR3 covers 14 residues. The CDR3 nucleotides are TGCGCCAGCAGCCAAGACCGGCCTGCTGGGGGCTACACCTTC. Its translation: CASSQDRPAGGYTF.

This clonotype was seen at least ten times. The CDR3 is CASSQTGTDGKTQYF. As DNA, the CDR3 is TGTGCCAGCTCACAAACCGGGACAGATGGGAAGACCCAGTACTTC. The genes are TRBV18 and TRBJ2-5; TRBD1 matches at 7 bases. V lost 4 bases and J lost 6; bases outside the gene matches: 11. Germline CDR1 and CDR2: KGHSH and LQKENI. The CDR3 sequence is 15 residues long.

Concerning this clonotype: A read error may produce the germline difference seen at one junction end. CDR3 sequence: CAIEKETAGTNGQFF. The CDR3 nucleotides are TGTGCCATTGAAAAAGAGACAGCGGGAACAAATGGGCAGTTCTTC. The rearrangement uses TRBV10-3 and TRBJ2-1, with 7 bases identical to TRBD2. From germline, CDR1 is ENHRY and CDR2 SYGVKD. The CDR3 extends over 15 amino acids.